The 3 T cell receptor beta chains in this list originate from one sample, sequenced in a study of control samples from healthy donors and cancer patients. The repertoire was sequenced with immunoSEQ multiplex PCR; TCRdb's copy has only in-frame clones and lacks some. The repertoire holds fewer than 70,000 clones, 94% seen once, with 3% to 4% in the top ten. Specimen: blood. These receptors were collected from a man aged 30 to 39 in good health.

This clone was recorded once. The rearrangement uses TRBV28 and TRBJ1-2; no reliable D call. Trimming cost V 11 bases and J 2 bases, with 9 bases left between them. The germline CDR1 and CDR2 sequences are MDHEN and SYDVKM. The CDR3 consists of 11 residues. CDR3 coding DNA: TGTGCCGGGTCGGGGAACTATGGCTACACCTTC. This translates into CAGSGNYGYTF.

The CDR3 DNA reads TGCGCCAGCAGCTTGGGGCATAGTCAGTCCTACGAGCAGTACTTC. As protein: CASSLGHSQSYEQYF. This chain joins TRBV5-1 and TRBJ2-7; D is unclear. Between the trimmed V and J ends, which lost 0 bases and 1 base, there was a span of 11 bases. The length of the CDR3 is 15 residues. Germline assignment: CDR1 SGHRS and CDR2 YFSETQ.

CDR3 in amino acids: CASSQARSGSSYNEQFF. Here the CDR3 DNA reads TGCGCCAGCAGCCAGGCCCGATCGGGTAGCTCCTACAATGAGCAGTTCTTC. The J gene is TRBJ2-1, the V gene TRBV4-1; D not resolved. This CDR3 is built from 17 residues. Germline V gives CDR1 MGHRA, CDR2 YSYEKL. The V and J ends lost 3 bases and 0 bases respectively, with 15 bases between them.